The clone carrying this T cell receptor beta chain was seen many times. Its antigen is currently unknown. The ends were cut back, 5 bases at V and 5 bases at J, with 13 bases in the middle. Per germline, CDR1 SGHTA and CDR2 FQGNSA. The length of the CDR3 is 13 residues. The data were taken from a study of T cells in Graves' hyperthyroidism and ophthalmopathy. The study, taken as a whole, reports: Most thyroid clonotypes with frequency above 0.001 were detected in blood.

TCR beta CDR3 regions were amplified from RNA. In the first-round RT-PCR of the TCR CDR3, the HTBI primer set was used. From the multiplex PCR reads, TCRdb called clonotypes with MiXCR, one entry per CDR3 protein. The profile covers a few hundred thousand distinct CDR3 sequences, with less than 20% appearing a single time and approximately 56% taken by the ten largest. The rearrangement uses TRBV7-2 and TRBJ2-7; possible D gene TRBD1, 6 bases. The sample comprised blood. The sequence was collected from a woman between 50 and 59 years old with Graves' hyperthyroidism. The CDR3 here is CASSNRQVHEQYF. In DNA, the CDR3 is TGTGCCAGCAGCAACCGACAGGTCCACGAGCAGTACTTC.